A single sample is the source of the 26 T cell receptor beta chains below, sequenced in a study of CD8+CD57+ T cells in acquired aplastic anemia. Genomic DNA was employed as the template in profiling TCR beta VDJ and CDR3. Via MiXCR, TCRdb re-called the reads, giving one row per CDR3 protein. The sample contains hundreds of thousands of distinct CDR3 sequences, 60% to 80% of which appear only once. Sequencing was done on a sample of sorted CD4+, CD8+, or CD8+CD57+ T cells (not recorded which) from PBMCs. These receptors came from a human donor in good health, serving as a control.

As concerns this clonotype: One end of the junction does not line up with germline, which may come from a read error. Here the CDR3 reads CASSSDLGGLNEQYF. DNA of the CDR3: TGTGCCAGCAGCTCGGACTTAGGCGGACTAAATGAGCAGTACTTC. The chain recombines TRBV10-1 with TRBJ2-1, with D possibly TRBD2 on 6 matching bases. The J call is in doubt because the DNA end fits TRBJ2-7 better. Per the germline V gene, CDR1 is WNHNN and CDR2 is SYGVQD (reference sequence). The CDR3 runs to 15 residues.

This chain links TRBV6-2 or TRBV6-3 with TRBJ1-1, with TRBD1 identical over 7 bases. The CDR3 is made up of 14 amino acids. Germline CDR1 reads MNHEY; CDR2 reads SVGEGT. After removal of 5 bases from V and 4 bases from J, the junction contained 7 bases not matched to a gene. The CDR3: CASSTQGWTTEAFF. The CDR3 DNA sequence: TGTGCCAGCAGTACACAGGGGTGGACCACTGAAGCTTTCTTT.

Details on this clonotype: A junction end diverges from the germline sequence, so it may reflect a read error. The chain links TRBV7-9 to TRBJ1-5; TRBD1 is a possible D gene (5 bases). Germline V gene sequence: CDR1 SEHNR, CDR2 FQNEAQ (reference sequence). CDR3 length: 14 amino acids. In DNA form, the CDR3 reads TGTGCCAGCAGCTATGCGAGGGACGGCGGGTCCCATCATTTT. Its translation is CASSYARDGGSHHF.

This clonotype was seen just once. V gene TRBV29-1 combines with J gene TRBJ2-1; 12 positions agree with TRBD1. The CDR3 runs 14 residues. V was clipped by 4 bases and J by 10 bases; unmatched bases: 8. Per germline, CDR1 SQVTM and CDR2 ANQGSEA. CDR3 residues: CSVVRDRGRGEQFF. The CDR3 DNA reads TGCAGCGTTGTCCGGGACAGGGGGCGGGGGGAGCAGTTCTTC.

This clonotype was recorded at least ten times. The chain combines TRBV6-1 with TRBJ1-1, with a tentative D call TRBD1 (6 bases). Germline V gives CDR1 MNHNS, CDR2 SASEGT. CDR3 size: 15 residues. The V end was cut by 4 bases, the J end by 0 bases, with 12 bases between. In DNA form, the CDR3 reads TGTGCCAGCAGTGTGGGGGACAACATGAACACTGAAGCTTTCTTT. As protein: CASSVGDNMNTEAFF.

The chain is built from TRBV9 and TRBJ1-1; maybe TRBD1 (5 bases). Germline lookup yields CDR1 SGDLS and CDR2 YYNGEE. The CDR3 has 13 residues. Trimming stripped 4 bases from V and 6 bases from J, with 13 bases between. The CDR3: CASSLGRGAEAFF. The CDR3 bases are TGTGCCAGCAGCTTAGGGCGGGGGGCTGAAGCTTTCTTT.

The V and J genes are TRBV7-2 and TRBJ1-6; no definite D call. Trimming cost V 3 bases and J 19 bases, with 22 bases left between them. This CDR3 region has 14 residues. Germline lookup yields CDR1 SGHTA and CDR2 FQGNSA. The CDR3 reads CASSFAPKHTTMHF. The CDR3, as DNA: TGTGCCAGCAGCTTCGCGCCGAAGCACACAACAATGCACTTT.

Details on this clonotype: The conserved closing phenylalanine or tryptophan is absent in this CDR3, likely reflecting a read error. It is unclear where the CDR3 begins or ends on the DNA, so no DNA is shown, and the CDR3 is as TCRdb lists it. V gene TRBV10-3 combines with J gene TRBJ2-1; the table assigns TRBD1, which was not confirmed against the DNA. The CDR3 is made up of 15 amino acids, end residues included. Germline V CDR1 and CDR2: ENHRY, SYGVKD. CDR3 sequence reads: CAISEPGRPYNDTFG.

The chain recombines TRBV7-2 with TRBJ1-5; maybe TRBD1 (6 bases). This CDR3 has 13 amino acids. Trimming shortened V by 3 bases and J by 15 bases, and 18 bases separated the two germline ends. Germline CDR1 and CDR2: SGHTA and FQGNSA. The CDR3 spells CASSLGRTVTPHF. DNA of the CDR3: TGTGCCAGCAGCTTGGGCCGGACAGTTACCCCGCATTTT.

This clonotype has a count of ten or more. The chain joins TRBV30 to TRBJ2-5, with TRBD2 matching over 7 bases. V was pared by 3 bases and J by 5 bases, with 9 bases of the junction left unmatched. The CDR3 covers 14 residues. CDR1 and CDR2 (germline): GTSNPN, SVGIG (reference sequence). The CDR3 sequence is CAWRNGGWGETQYF. CDR3 DNA: TGTGCCTGGAGAAACGGGGGGTGGGGGGAGACCCAGTACTTC.

Of note for this clonotype: Its ends do not fully match the called genes, so a read error is possible. This sequence joins TRBV7-9 and TRBJ2-7, with 7 bases aligning to TRBD2. Germline lookup yields CDR1 SEHNR and CDR2 FQNEAQ (reference sequence). The CDR3 covers 13 residues. The CDR3 DNA is TGCGCCAGCAGCCAAGATTGGGGGGGCGAGCAGTACTTC. Translated: CASSQDWGGEQYF.

The V gene is TRBV5-1, the J gene TRBJ2-2; 7 nucleotides match TRBD1. V trimming: 4 bases; J trimming: 6 bases; junction bases outside the gene matches: 9. The V gene's germline CDR1 is SGHRS and CDR2 YFSETQ. The CDR3 sequence is 15 residues long. CDR3 DNA: TGCGCCAGCAGCAGACCCGGGACAGTCTCCGGGGAGCTGTTTTTT. Its protein product is CASSRPGTVSGELFF.

This chain uses TRBV9 with TRBJ2-5; D gene uncertain. The CDR3 totals 16 residues. Germline CDR1 is SGDLS and CDR2 is YYNGEE. The ends were cut back, 4 bases at V and 9 bases at J, with 25 bases in the middle. The CDR3 sequence is CASSLVHPSTQTPQYF. The CDR3 DNA is TGTGCCAGCAGCCTAGTCCATCCCAGCACACAAACGCCCCAGTACTTC.

V gene TRBV10-3 combines with J gene TRBJ2-3, with 7 bases that match TRBD2. The CDR3 consists of 12 residues. The V segment lost 10 bases and the J segment 8 bases; nucleotides outside the gene matches: 9. Germline-derived CDR1 and CDR2 are ENHRY and SYGVKD. CDR3 bases: TGTGCCACCGGGGCCCCGGGAGGTACGCAGTATTTT. It yields the protein CATGAPGGTQYF.

Comments on this clonotype: A read error may be the cause here, since a much bigger clone is one base away. This sequence joins TRBV6-5 and TRBJ1-5; TRBD1 might be the D (5 bases). This CDR3 has 16 amino acids. The V and J ends lost 4 bases and 2 bases respectively, with 15 bases between them. In germline, CDR1 is MNHEY, CDR2 SVGAGI. In DNA form, the CDR3 reads TGTGCCAGCAGTTGCTCTAACCAGGGAGGCAATCAGCCCCAGCATTTT. Amino acid sequence: CASSCSNQGGNQPQHF.

This sequence joins TRBV19 and TRBJ1-2, with TRBD1 as a possible D gene (5 bases). Germline V lookup: CDR1 LNHDA, CDR2 SQIVND (reference sequence). Between the trimmed V and J ends, which lost 3 bases and 0 bases, there was a span of 11 bases. This CDR3 comprises 15 residues. The CDR3 bases are TGTGCCAGTAGTATGGGACTCAAAGCTAACTATGGCTACACCTTC. Amino acids: CASSMGLKANYGYTF.

This sequence joins TRBV20-1 and TRBJ2-1; 11 positions agree with TRBD2. Germline trimming cut 4 bases from V and 4 bases from J; bases unmatched to any gene: 0. The germline V gene encodes CDR1 DFQATT and CDR2 SNEGSKA (reference sequence). The CDR3 is 13 residues long. The CDR3 is CSATSGGYNEQFF. The CDR3 nucleotides read TGCAGTGCTACTAGCGGGGGGTACAATGAGCAGTTCTTC.

A word on this clonotype: The CDR3 does not close with the conserved phenylalanine or tryptophan, likely indicating a read error. The DNA is left out, because the CDR3 cannot be placed on it with certainty; the CDR3 is given as TCRdb lists it. The J gene is TRBJ2-7, the V gene TRBV10-3; the D call TRBD1 from the table was never checked on the DNA. Inclusive of both ends, the CDR3 amounts to 13 amino acids. Germline V gene lookup returns CDR1 ENHRY and CDR2 SYGVKD. The CDR3 loop reads CAISAGTQYAHWL.

This clonotype was counted a few times. The chain uses TRBV19 and TRBJ1-3; D call uncertain. The germline V gene has CDR1 LNHDA and CDR2 SQIVND (reference sequence). V shed 8 bases and J shed 1 base, with 15 bases lying between them. This CDR3 is 15 amino acids long. The CDR3, as DNA: TGTGCCAGTGGAATACCGATGAGATCTGGAAACACCATATATTTT. Translation: CASGIPMRSGNTIYF.

The rearrangement links TRBV14 to TRBJ2-7, with D perhaps TRBD2 (5 bases). V was shortened by 5 bases and J by 11 bases, with 25 bases between the two germline ends. CDR3 length equals 15 residues. The V gene's germline CDR1 is SGHDN and CDR2 FVKESK. The chain's CDR3 is CASSLGWARPSTEYF. Here the CDR3 DNA reads TGTGCCAGCAGCTTAGGTTGGGCGAGGCCTAGCACAGAGTACTTC.

The chain carries TRBV7-9 and TRBJ2-7; the D is unclear. The length of the CDR3 is 16 residues. Germline CDR1 is SEHNR and CDR2 is FQNEAQ (reference sequence). V was cut by 5 bases and J by 5 bases, with 22 bases left in between. CDR3: CASSQGRFDKKNEQYF. In DNA form, the CDR3 reads TGTGCCAGCAGCCAAGGCCGGTTTGATAAGAAAAACGAGCAGTACTTC.

V usage is TRBV7-3 and J usage is TRBJ2-7, with D possibly TRBD2 on 5 matching bases. The CDR3 sequence is 15 residues long. CDR1 is SGHTA, CDR2 FQGTGA, per germline. The V end was cut by 0 bases, the J end by 0 bases, with 9 bases between. The CDR3 DNA is TGTGCCAGCAGCTTAACCAACGAGGGCTCCTACGAGCAGTACTTC. Translating gives CASSLTNEGSYEQYF.

This clonotype appeared many times. The junction shows a germline mismatch at one end, possibly a read error. The J gene is TRBJ2-1, the V gene TRBV7-7, with a possible D match to TRBD2 (5 bases). Germline V lookup: CDR1 SSHAT, CDR2 FNYEAQ (reference sequence). CDR3 length equals 13 residues. In DNA, the CDR3 is TGTGCTAGCAGCTTGGGAGTAAACAATGAGCAGTTCTTC. Translating gives CASSLGVNNEQFF.

The chain employs TRBV7-2 and TRBJ2-7; 7 nucleotides agree with TRBD2. Germline CDR1 is SGHTA and CDR2 is FQGNSA. V trimming: 3 bases; J trimming: 4 bases; junction bases outside the gene matches: 9. This CDR3 is built from 15 residues. This CDR3 reads CASSFRRLAVYEQYF. CDR3 in DNA: TGTGCCAGCAGCTTTAGACGTCTAGCGGTATACGAGCAGTACTTC.

This clonotype was counted ten times or more. This chain joins TRBV5-1 and TRBJ1-3, with 7 bases that match TRBD1. Germline V gene data show CDR1 as SGHRS and CDR2 as YFSETQ. V shed 4 bases, J shed 8 bases, and the junction held 9 bases outside the gene matches. CDR3 size: 14 residues. CDR3 loop: CASSLRDRRDTIYF. The CDR3 bases are TGCGCCAGCAGCCTACGGGACAGAAGGGACACCATATATTTT.

This rearrangement joins TRBV15 to TRBJ2-5, with 10 bases that match TRBD2. The germline CDR1 and CDR2 sequences are LNHNV and YYDKDF (reference sequence). There are 17 residues in the CDR3. J lost 0 bases, V lost 3 bases, and 7 bases had no gene match. CDR3: CATSRGPSGGHQETQYF. CDR3 nucleotide sequence: TGTGCCACCAGCAGGGGTCCTAGCGGGGGTCACCAAGAGACCCAGTACTTC.